This T cell receptor beta chain originates from a study of OX40 agonist ivuxolimab in advanced cancers. Whole-study context: Ivuxolimab, an agonist antibody against OX40 (CD134), was given to patients. Of mixed ages from about 23 to 85 and averaging 60 years, the group was 65% to 85% male.

In germline, CDR1 is LNHNV, CDR2 YYDKDF (reference sequence). The CDR3 extends over 16 amino acids. The ends were cut back, 0 bases at V and 3 bases at J, with 11 bases in the middle. Assay: immunoSEQ multiplex PCR; the TCRdb copy retains only in-frame clones and omits some. The sample lists more than 85,000 clones, 80% to 95% occurring once. This chain links TRBV15 with TRBJ1-4; D not resolved. The sequence derives from an adult with an advanced solid tumor such as melanoma, head and neck, liver or kidney cancer. This specimen consisted of CD4+ or CD8+ T cells sorted from blood, obtained in a trial of the OX40 agonist ivuxolimab. The CDR3 coding sequence is TGTGCCACCAGCAGAGATTTGGGGTCGGCTAATGAAAAACTGTTTTTT. Translation: CATSRDLGSANEKLFF. The complete variable domain, with remaining parts taken from reference TRBV15 and TRBJ1-4, reads DAMVIQNPRYQVTQFGKPVTLSCSQTLNHNVMYWYQQKSSQAPKLLFHYYDKDFNNEADTPDNFQSRRPNTSFCFLDIRSPGLGDTAMYLCATSRDLGSANEKLFFGSGTQLSVL.